This T cell receptor beta chain stems from a study of cytomegalovirus exposure and HLA in healthy donors. The overall study: Findings of an earlier analysis included roughly 120 million unique TCR beta sequences from roughly 190 million T cells.

The PCR contained 60 Vbeta and 13 Jbeta primers. Measured with immunoSEQ multiplex PCR; TCRdb has only the in-frame clones, and not every one. The listing contains more than 100,000 clones. CDR3 length equals 17 residues. Germline lookup yields CDR1 MGHRA and CDR2 YSYEKL. V was pared by 0 bases and J by 3 bases, with 6 bases of the junction left unmatched. The gene calls are TRBV4-1 and TRBJ2-3, with TRBD2 matching 10 bases. The TCR sequence derives from a man aged 35-49 years in good health and CMV-seronegative. Sequencing used PBMCs. The CDR3 DNA reads TGCGCCAGCAGCCAAGATCCTAGCGGGAGTGGGACAGATACGCAGTATTTT. This gives the protein CASSQDPSGSGTDTQYF.